This entry lists 2 T cell receptor beta chains sequenced from one sample in a study of blood T cell repertoires in COVID-19. Here immunoSEQ multiplex PCR was the method, and the copy in TCRdb shows in-frame clones only, minus some. The sample lists roughly 180,000 clones; 94% were seen once. The specimen sequenced was peripheral blood. All receptors come from a man aged 25 to 45 with COVID-19, enrolled during active disease.

This chain links TRBV30 with TRBJ2-7; 7 positions match TRBD2. The J segment lost 0 bases and the V segment lost 2 bases, leaving 4 bases of the junction unmatched. CDR3 size: 14 residues. Per the germline V gene, CDR1 is GTSNPN and CDR2 is SVGIG (reference sequence). CDR3 sequence (DNA): TGTGCCTGGAGTTGGTGGGGGGGCTCCTACGAGCAGTACTTC. This encodes CAWSWWGGSYEQYF.

The chain carries TRBV14 and TRBJ2-7; weak D call: TRBD2 (6 bases). This CDR3 spans 15 amino acids. Germline V gene sequence: CDR1 SGHDN, CDR2 FVKESK. V lost 0 bases and J lost 5, with 14 bases in between. The CDR3 DNA reads as TGTGCCAGCAGCCAAGAGTACCGGGGGTCAGACGAGCAGTACTTC. Residues: CASSQEYRGSDEQYF.